Detailed here is one T cell receptor beta chain. CDR3 length: 15 amino acids. CDR1 and CDR2 from the germline V gene are SNHLY and FYNNEI. V was clipped by 6 bases and J by 5 bases, with 19 bases between them. The data originate from a study of blood T cells in healthy people across ages. A second 7 to 11 cycle PCR used barcoded and J-beta primers. One entry per CDR3 protein results from TCRdb running MiXCR on the 5' RACE reads. The sample contains some 920,000 distinct CDR3 sequences, 51% of which appear only once. Sequenced: blood. This TCR derives from an older woman in good health. This chain links TRBV2 with TRBJ1-2, with a possible D match to TRBD1 (6 bases). The CDR3 nucleotides are TGTGCCAGCAGAGCCAACAGGGTCGGACCTTATGGCTACACCTTC. This gives the protein CASRANRVGPYGYTF. The full variable domain, its missing parts supplied by reference TRBV2 and TRBJ1-2, is EPEVTQTPSHQVTQMGQEVILRCVPISNHLYFYWYRQILGQKVEFLVSFYNNEISEKSEIFDDQFSVERPDGSNFTLKIRSTKLEDSAMYFCASRANRVGPYGYTFGSGTRLTVV.